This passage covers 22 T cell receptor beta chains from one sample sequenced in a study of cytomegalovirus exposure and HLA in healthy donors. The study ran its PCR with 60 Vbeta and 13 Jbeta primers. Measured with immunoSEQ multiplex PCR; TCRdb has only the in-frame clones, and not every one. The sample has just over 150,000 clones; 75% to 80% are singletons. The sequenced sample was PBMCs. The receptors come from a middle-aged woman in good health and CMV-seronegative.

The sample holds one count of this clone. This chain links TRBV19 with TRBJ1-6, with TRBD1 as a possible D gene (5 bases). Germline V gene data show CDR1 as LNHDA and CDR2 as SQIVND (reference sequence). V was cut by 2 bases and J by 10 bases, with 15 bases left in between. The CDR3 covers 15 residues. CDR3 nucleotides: TGTGCCAGTAGTATATCTGGGGGGGTGGTCTCACCCCTCCACTTT. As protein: CASSISGGVVSPLHF.

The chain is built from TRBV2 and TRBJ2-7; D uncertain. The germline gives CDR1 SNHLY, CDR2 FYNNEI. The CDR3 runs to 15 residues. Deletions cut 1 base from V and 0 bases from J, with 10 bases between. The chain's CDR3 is CASSEVVWSSYEQYF. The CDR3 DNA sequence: TGTGCCAGCAGTGAAGTAGTCTGGAGCTCCTACGAGCAGTACTTC.

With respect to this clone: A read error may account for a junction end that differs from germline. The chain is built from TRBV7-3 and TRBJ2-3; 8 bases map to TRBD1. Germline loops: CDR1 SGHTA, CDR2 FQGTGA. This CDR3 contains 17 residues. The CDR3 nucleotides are TGTGCCAGCAGCTTAAGGCCAGGGGGCCAGAGCACATATACGCAGTATTTT. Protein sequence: CASSLRPGGQSTYTQYF.

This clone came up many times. The CDR3 DNA follows: TGTGCCAGCAGCTTTACAGGGGGCTCAGAGTACTTC. Its translation: CASSFTGGSEYF. The V call is TRBV5-4, the J call TRBJ2-7, with 9 bases aligning to TRBD1. J lost 11 bases, V lost 2 bases, and 5 bases had no gene match. The CDR3 spans 12 residues. Germline CDR1 and CDR2: SGHNT and YYREEE (reference sequence).

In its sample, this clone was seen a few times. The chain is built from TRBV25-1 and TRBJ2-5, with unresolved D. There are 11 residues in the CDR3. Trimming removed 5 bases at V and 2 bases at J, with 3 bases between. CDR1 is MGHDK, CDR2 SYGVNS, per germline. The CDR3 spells CASSSQETQYF. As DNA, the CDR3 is TGTGCCAGCAGTTCGCAAGAGACCCAGTACTTC. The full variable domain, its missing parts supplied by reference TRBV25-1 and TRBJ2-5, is EADIYQTPRYLVIGTGKKITLECSQTMGHDKMYWYQQDPGMELHLIHYSYGVNSTEKGDLSSESTVSRIRTEHFPLTLESARPSHTSQYLCASSSQETQYFGPGTRLLVL.

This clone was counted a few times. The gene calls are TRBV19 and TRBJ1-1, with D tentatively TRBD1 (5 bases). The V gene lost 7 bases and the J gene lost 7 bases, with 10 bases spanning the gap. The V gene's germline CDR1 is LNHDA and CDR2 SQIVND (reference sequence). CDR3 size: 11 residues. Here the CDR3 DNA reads TGTGCCAGTACCTACAGGAGTGAAGCTTTCTTT. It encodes CASTYRSEAFF.

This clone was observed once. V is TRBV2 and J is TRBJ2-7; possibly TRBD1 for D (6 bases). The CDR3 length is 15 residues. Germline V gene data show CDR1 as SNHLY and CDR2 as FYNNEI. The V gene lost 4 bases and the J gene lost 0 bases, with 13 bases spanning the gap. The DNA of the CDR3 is TGTGCCAGCAGTGGTAGACAGGAGACCTCCTACGAGCAGTACTTC. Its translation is CASSGRQETSYEQYF.

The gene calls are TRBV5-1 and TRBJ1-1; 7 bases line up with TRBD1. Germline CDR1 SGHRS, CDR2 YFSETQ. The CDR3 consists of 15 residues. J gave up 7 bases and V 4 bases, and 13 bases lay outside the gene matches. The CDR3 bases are TGCGCCAGCAGCCCGGGGACAGAGAGGCTTCATGAAGCTTTCTTT. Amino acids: CASSPGTERLHEAFF.

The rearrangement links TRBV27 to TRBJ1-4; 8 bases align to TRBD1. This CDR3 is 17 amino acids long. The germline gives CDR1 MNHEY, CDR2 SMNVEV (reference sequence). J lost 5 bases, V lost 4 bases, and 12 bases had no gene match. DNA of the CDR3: TGTGCCAGCAGTTCATTCCAAGGACAGGGAAAAAATGAAAAACTGTTTTTT. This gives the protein CASSSFQGQGKNEKLFF.

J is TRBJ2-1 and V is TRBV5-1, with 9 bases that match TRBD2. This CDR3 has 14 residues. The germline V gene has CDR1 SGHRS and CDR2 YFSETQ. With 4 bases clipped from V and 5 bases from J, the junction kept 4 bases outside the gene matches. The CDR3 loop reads CASSPLAGNNEQFF. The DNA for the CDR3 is TGCGCCAGCAGCCCCCTAGCGGGAAACAATGAGCAGTTCTTC.

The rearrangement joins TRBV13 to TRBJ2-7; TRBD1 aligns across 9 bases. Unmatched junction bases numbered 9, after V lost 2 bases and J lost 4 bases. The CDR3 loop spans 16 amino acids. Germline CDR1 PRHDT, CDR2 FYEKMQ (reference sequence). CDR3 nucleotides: TGTGCCAGCAGCTTATTTATAGGGACAGGGTCATACGAGCAGTACTTC. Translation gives CASSLFIGTGSYEQYF.

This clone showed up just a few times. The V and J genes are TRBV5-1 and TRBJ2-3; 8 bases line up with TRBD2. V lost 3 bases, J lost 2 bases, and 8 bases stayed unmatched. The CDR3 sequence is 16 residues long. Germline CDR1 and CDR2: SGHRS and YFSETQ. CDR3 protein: CASSSLTGGATDTQYF. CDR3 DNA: TGCGCCAGCAGCTCCTTGACGGGGGGGGCCACAGATACGCAGTATTTT.

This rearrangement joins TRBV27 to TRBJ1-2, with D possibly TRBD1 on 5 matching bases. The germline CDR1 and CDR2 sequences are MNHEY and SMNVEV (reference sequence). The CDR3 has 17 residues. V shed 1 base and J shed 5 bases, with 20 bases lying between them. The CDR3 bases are TGTGCCAGCAGTTTATACGAATCTCTTCAGGGTTTTTATGGCTACACCTTC. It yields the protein CASSLYESLQGFYGYTF.

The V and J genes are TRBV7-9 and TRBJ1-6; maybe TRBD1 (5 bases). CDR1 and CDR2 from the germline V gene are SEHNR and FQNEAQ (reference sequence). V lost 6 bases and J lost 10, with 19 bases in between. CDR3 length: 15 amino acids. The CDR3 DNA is TGTGCCAGCAGGTCGGACCCGCTGGGGGGGTCACCCCTCCACTTT. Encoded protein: CASRSDPLGGSPLHF.

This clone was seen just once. CDR3 nucleotides: TGTGCCAGCAGCCCCAAAGAGACCCAGTACTTC. This codes for CASSPKETQYF. The V call is TRBV6-6, the J call TRBJ2-5; D gene ambiguous. V was pared by 6 bases and J by 3 bases, with 5 bases between. The CDR3 has 11 amino acids. The V gene's germline CDR1 is MNHNY and CDR2 SVGAGI (reference sequence).

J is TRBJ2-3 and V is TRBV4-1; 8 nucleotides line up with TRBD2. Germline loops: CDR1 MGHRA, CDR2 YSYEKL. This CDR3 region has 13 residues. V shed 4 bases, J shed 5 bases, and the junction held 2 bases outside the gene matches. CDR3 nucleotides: TGCGCCAGCAGCCCCCGGGAGGGAGATACGCAGTATTTT. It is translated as CASSPREGDTQYF.

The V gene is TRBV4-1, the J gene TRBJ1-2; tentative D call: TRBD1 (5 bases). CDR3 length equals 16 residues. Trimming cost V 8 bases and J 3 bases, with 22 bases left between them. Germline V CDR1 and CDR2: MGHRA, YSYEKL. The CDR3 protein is CASHPVGKRGYYGYTF. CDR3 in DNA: TGCGCCAGCCACCCGGTAGGGAAAAGGGGATACTATGGCTACACCTTC.

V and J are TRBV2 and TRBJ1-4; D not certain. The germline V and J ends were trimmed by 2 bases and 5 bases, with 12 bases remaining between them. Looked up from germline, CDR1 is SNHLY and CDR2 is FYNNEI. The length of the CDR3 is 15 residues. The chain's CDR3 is CASSELPGGNEKLFF. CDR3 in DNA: TGTGCCAGCAGTGAACTCCCCGGCGGAAATGAAAAACTGTTTTTT.

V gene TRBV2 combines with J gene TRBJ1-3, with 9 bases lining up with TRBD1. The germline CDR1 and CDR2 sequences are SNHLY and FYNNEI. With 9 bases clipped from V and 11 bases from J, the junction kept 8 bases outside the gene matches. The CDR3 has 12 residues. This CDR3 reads CASSPGQGAIYF. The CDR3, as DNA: TGTGCCAGTAGCCCGGGACAGGGAGCCATATATTTT.

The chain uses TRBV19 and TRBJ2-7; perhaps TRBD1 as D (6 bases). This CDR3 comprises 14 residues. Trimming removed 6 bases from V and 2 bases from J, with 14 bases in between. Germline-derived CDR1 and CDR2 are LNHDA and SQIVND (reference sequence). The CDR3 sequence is CASSEAGVTYEQYF. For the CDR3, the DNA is TGTGCCAGTAGCGAGGCAGGGGTAACCTACGAGCAGTACTTC.

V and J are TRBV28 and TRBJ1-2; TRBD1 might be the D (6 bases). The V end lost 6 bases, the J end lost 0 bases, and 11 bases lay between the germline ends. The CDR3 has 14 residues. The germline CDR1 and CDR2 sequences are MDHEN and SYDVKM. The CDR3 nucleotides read TGTGCCAGCAGCTTCAGGGGCACTAACTATGGCTACACCTTC. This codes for CASSFRGTNYGYTF.

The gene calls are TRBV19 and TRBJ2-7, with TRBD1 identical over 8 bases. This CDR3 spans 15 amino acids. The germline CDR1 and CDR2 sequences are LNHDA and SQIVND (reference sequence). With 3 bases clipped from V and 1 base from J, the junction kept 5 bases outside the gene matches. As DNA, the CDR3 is TGTGCCAGTAGTATTTTAGGGACAGGTTCCTACGAGCAGTACTTC. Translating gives CASSILGTGSYEQYF.